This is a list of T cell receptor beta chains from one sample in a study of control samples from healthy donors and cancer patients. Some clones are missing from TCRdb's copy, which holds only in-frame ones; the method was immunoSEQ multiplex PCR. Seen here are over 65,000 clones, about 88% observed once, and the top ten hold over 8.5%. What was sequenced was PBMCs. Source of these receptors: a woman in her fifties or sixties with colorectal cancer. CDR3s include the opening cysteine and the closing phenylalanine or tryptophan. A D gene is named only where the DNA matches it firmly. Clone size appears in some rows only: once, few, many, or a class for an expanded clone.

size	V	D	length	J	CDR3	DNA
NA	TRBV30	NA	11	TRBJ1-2	CAWSVMGHYTF	TGTGCCTGGAGTGTAATGGGTCACTACACCTTC
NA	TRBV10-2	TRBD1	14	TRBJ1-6	CASNSGGRNSPLHF	TGCGCCAGTAATTCAGGGGGCCGTAATTCACCCCTCCACTTT
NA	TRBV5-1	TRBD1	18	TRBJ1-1	CASSFITGTGERATEAFF	TGCGCCAGCAGCTTTATTACCGGGACAGGGGAAAGGGCCACTGAAGCTTTCTTT
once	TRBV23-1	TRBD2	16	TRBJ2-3	CASSSTSGGARGTQYF	TGCGCCAGCAGCTCCACTAGCGGGGGGGCCAGAGGGACGCAGTATTTT
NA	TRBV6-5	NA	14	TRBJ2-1	CASMRRTDVNEQFF	TGTGCCAGCATGAGGAGGACAGATGTCAATGAGCAGTTCTTC
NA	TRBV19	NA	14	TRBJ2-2	CASSSGTNTGELFF	TGTGCCAGTAGTAGCGGGACGAACACCGGGGAGCTGTTTTTT
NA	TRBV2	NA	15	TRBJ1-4	CASSVSRATNEKLFF	TGTGCCAGCAGTGTTTCTCGGGCAACTAATGAAAAACTGTTTTTT
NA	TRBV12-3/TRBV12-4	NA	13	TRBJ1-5	CASSLEVGQPQHF	TGTGCCAGCAGTTTAGAAGTGGGCCAGCCCCAGCATTTT
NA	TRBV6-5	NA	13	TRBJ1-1	CASSGTRNTEAFF	TGTGCCAGCAGCGGGACAAGGAACACTGAAGCTTTCTTT
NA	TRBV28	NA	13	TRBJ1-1	CASSFPLSTEAFF	TGTGCCAGCAGTTTCCCGTTGAGCACTGAAGCTTTCTTT
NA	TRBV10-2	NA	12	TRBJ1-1	CASSEGSSEAFF	TGCGCCAGCAGTGAGGGGTCAAGTGAAGCTTTCTTT
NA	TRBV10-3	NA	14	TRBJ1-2	CAISDPTVNYGYTF	TGTGCCATCAGTGACCCAACAGTTAACTATGGCTACACCTTC
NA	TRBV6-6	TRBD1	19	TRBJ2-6	CASSRTGGAARSGANVLTF	TGTGCCAGCAGTCGGACAGGGGGCGCAGCACGCTCTGGGGCCAACGTCCTGACTTTC
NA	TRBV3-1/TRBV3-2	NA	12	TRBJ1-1	CASRQHPSEAFF	TGTGCCAGCAGACAGCATCCCTCTGAAGCTTTCTTT
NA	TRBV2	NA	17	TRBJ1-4	CASSELGGALTNEKLFF	TGTGCCAGCAGTGAATTAGGAGGAGCACTAACTAATGAAAAACTGTTTTTT
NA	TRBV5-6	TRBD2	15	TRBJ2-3	CASWSSGGATDTQYF	TGTGCCAGCTGGTCTAGCGGGGGGGCCACAGATACGCAGTATTTT
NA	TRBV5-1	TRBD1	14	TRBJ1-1	CASSLTGGDTEAFF	TGCGCCAGCAGCCTGACAGGGGGTGACACTGAAGCTTTCTTT
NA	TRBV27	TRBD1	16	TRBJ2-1	CASSSNRGYNYNEQFF	TGTGCCAGCAGTTCTAACAGGGGGTACAACTACAATGAGCAGTTCTTC
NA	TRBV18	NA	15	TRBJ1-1	CASSPGIGGSAEAFF	TGTGCCAGCTCACCGGGAATCGGGGGGTCAGCGGAAGCTTTCTTT
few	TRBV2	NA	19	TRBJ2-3	CASSRRQRAPGRDTDTQYF	TGTGCCAGCTCCCGCCGCCAGAGGGCCCCCGGCAGGGATACAGATACGCAGTATTTT